In this sample, the clone carrying this T cell receptor beta chain turned up a few times. Its antigen is unknown. From the 5' RACE reads, TCRdb called clonotypes with MiXCR, one entry per CDR3 protein. The sample consists of approximately 210,000 distinct CDR3 sequences, around 10% of them appearing once. The sample comes from a study of identical twins. Trimming left V 6 bases short and J 6 bases short, with 8 bases between. The CDR3 contains 11 residues. General study findings and limits: Cross-sectional statistics, not tracking of the same donors, supported the conclusions. The models systematically underestimated how much out-of-frame TCR alpha was shared in monozygotic twins. Sharing of beta out-of-frame sequences by twins showed a weaker excess.

The source is a woman between 18 and 29 years old in good health. The rearrangement joins TRBV12-3 or TRBV12-4 to TRBJ2-5; D is perhaps TRBD1 or TRBD2 (5 bases each). The sample comprised memory (CD45RO+) T cells sorted from blood. CDR3 nucleotide sequence: TGTGCCAGCAGCCAGGGACAGACCCAGTACTTC. It encodes CASSQGQTQYF.